Presented here are 27 T cell receptor beta chains from one specimen sequenced in a study of control samples from healthy donors and cancer patients. Profiling relied on immunoSEQ multiplex PCR, and the TCRdb table lists in-frame clones only, not all of them. The table lists 65,000 to 90,000 clones, about 89% of them singletons. Sequenced: blood. These receptor sequences come from a man aged 50-60 years in good health.

This clone was picked up one time. V and J are TRBV5-1 and TRBJ2-5, with 7 bases aligning to TRBD2. This CDR3 has 16 amino acids. The germline V gene has CDR1 SGHRS and CDR2 YFSETQ. Trimming took 1 base from V and 6 from J; bases not matched to a gene: 12. This CDR3 reads CASSLTPSGSPKTQYF. The DNA for the CDR3 is TGCGCCAGCAGCTTGACCCCTAGCGGTTCCCCCAAGACCCAGTACTTC. Full variable domain (remainder filled in from reference TRBV5-1 and TRBJ2-5): KAGVTQTPRYLIKTRGQQVTLSCSPISGHRSVSWYQQTPGQGLQFLFEYFSETQRNKGNFPGRFSGRQFSNSRSEMNVSTLELGDSALYLCASSLTPSGSPKTQYFGPGTRLLVL.

V usage is TRBV27 and J usage is TRBJ1-5; 7 bases fit TRBD1. The CDR3 contains 14 residues. V lost 4 bases, J lost 1 base, and 1 base stayed unmatched. CDR1 and CDR2 (germline): MNHEY, SMNVEV (reference sequence). The CDR3 coding sequence is TGTGCCAGCAGTTGGGGACAGAGCAATCAGCCCCAGCATTTT. Translated, it gives CASSWGQSNQPQHF.

The rearrangement joins TRBV7-2 to TRBJ2-1; D not certain. Germline CDR1 and CDR2: SGHTA and FQGNSA. This CDR3 has 13 amino acids. The V end was cut by 5 bases, the J end by 4 bases, with 9 bases between. This chain's CDR3 is CASSVMGYNEQFF. CDR3 nucleotide sequence: TGTGCCAGCAGCGTGATGGGGTACAATGAGCAGTTCTTC.

This chain uses TRBV4-3 with TRBJ1-5; tentative D call: TRBD1 (6 bases). Germline V gene data show CDR1 as LGHNA and CDR2 as YSLEER. CDR3 length: 14 amino acids. V gave up 0 bases and J gave up 7 bases, with 10 bases separating them. The CDR3 DNA is TGCGCCAGCAGCCAAGACAGGGGCCTGCAGCCCCAGCATTTT. The encoded protein is CASSQDRGLQPQHF.

CDR3: CASSLFGPSGRAGADTQYF. The DNA of the CDR3 is TGTGCCAGCAGCTTATTCGGGCCTAGCGGGAGGGCGGGGGCAGATACGCAGTATTTT. This rearrangement joins TRBV11-2 to TRBJ2-3; TRBD2 matches 12 bases. V shed 2 bases, J shed 4 bases, and the junction held 13 bases outside the gene matches. Per the germline V gene, CDR1 is SGHAT and CDR2 is FQNNGV. CDR3 size: 19 residues.

The chain couples TRBV30 to TRBJ1-5; TRBD1 matches 8 bases. Germline-derived CDR1 and CDR2 are GTSNPN and SVGIG (reference sequence). V was pared by 5 bases and J by 6 bases, with 9 bases of the junction left unmatched. This CDR3 contains 14 residues. CDR3 DNA sequence: TGTGCCTGGTCTGTTCCAGGGGGCAGTCAGCCCCAGCATTTT. This encodes CAWSVPGGSQPQHF.

The J gene is TRBJ1-2, the V gene TRBV25-1, with D tentatively TRBD1 (6 bases). This CDR3 contains 15 residues. Trimming pared 5 bases from V and 5 bases from J, leaving 18 bases between. The germline V gene encodes CDR1 MGHDK and CDR2 SYGVNS. The CDR3 spells CASSLGAGLGYGYTF. The CDR3 DNA reads as TGTGCCAGCAGTCTGGGGGCAGGGCTGGGGTATGGCTACACCTTC.

The chain recombines TRBV29-1 with TRBJ1-2, with 12 bases aligning to TRBD1. V lost 3 bases and J lost 2; bases outside the gene matches: 7. CDR1 is SQVTM and CDR2 is ANQGSEA in the germline V gene. CDR3 length equals 16 residues. The CDR3 region has the DNA TGCAGCGTTGAGGGACAGGGGGCAGAGGGAAACTATGGCTACACCTTC. Its translation: CSVEGQGAEGNYGYTF.

V is TRBV6-2 or TRBV6-3 and J is TRBJ2-1, with D hard to call. V was cut by 0 bases and J by 6 bases, with 9 bases left in between. Germline-derived CDR1 and CDR2 are MNHEY and SVGEGT. The CDR3 consists of 14 residues. This chain's CDR3 is CASSYSRMANEQFF. The DNA for the CDR3 is TGTGCCAGCAGTTACTCGAGGATGGCCAATGAGCAGTTCTTC.

The chain links TRBV10-3 to TRBJ1-6, with TRBD1 as a possible D gene (5 bases). V gave up 0 bases and J gave up 7 bases, with 13 bases separating them. Germline-derived CDR1 and CDR2 are ENHRY and SYGVKD. This CDR3 is 16 amino acids long. The CDR3 here is CAISESGGAENSPLHF. As DNA, the CDR3 is TGTGCCATCAGTGAGTCGGGCGGGGCGGAAAATTCACCCCTCCACTTT.

The J gene is TRBJ2-7, the V gene TRBV6-2 or TRBV6-3; 7 bases agree with TRBD2. Germline V lookup: CDR1 MNHEY, CDR2 SVGEGT. This CDR3 has 18 residues. Trimming removed 2 bases from V and 0 bases from J; junction bases left unmatched: 13. The CDR3 nucleotides read TGTGCCAGCAGTTACCAGCGGGGTACTCCTTTAATCTCCTACGAGCAGTACTTC. Residues: CASSYQRGTPLISYEQYF.

This chain connects TRBV7-2 to TRBJ2-3, with 11 positions matching TRBD2. The CDR3 spans 15 residues. Germline CDR1 is SGHTA and CDR2 is FQGNSA. The trim removed 2 bases at V and 5 bases at J, leaving 3 bases unmatched. The CDR3 region has the DNA TGTGCCAGCAGCTTACAAGGACTAGCGGGAGATACGCAGTATTTT. It specifies CASSLQGLAGDTQYF.

This chain uses TRBV14 with TRBJ2-3; D is uncertain. V lost 4 bases to trimming and J lost 0 bases, with 14 bases between them. Looked up from germline, CDR1 is SGHDN and CDR2 is FVKESK. This CDR3 contains 16 residues. CDR3 DNA sequence: TGTGCCAGCAGCCTAGTAATCGGTCTAAGCACAGATACGCAGTATTTT. Protein sequence: CASSLVIGLSTDTQYF.

The V gene is TRBV15, the J gene TRBJ1-1; D gene unclear. In germline, CDR1 is LNHNV, CDR2 YYDKDF (reference sequence). The CDR3 length is 11 residues. V was cut by 3 bases and J by 8 bases, with 7 bases left in between. Here the CDR3 reads CATSREFEAFF. The CDR3 bases are TGTGCCACCAGCAGGGAATTCGAAGCTTTCTTT.

As for this clone: This sample also contains other DNA sequences that code for the same CDR3. The chain has TRBV7-2 and TRBJ1-4, with 7 bases fitting TRBD1. The germline gives CDR1 SGHTA, CDR2 FQGNSA. CDR3 length equals 15 residues. V lost 2 bases, J lost 0 bases, and 0 bases stayed unmatched. The CDR3 DNA follows: TGTGCCAGCAGCTTACAGGGGGCAACTAATGAAAAACTGTTTTTT. It codes for CASSLQGATNEKLFF. The entire variable domain, with the rest obtained from reference TRBV7-2 and TRBJ1-4, is as follows: GAGVSQSPSNKVTEKGKDVELRCDPISGHTALYWYRQSLGQGLEFLIYFQGNSAPDKSGLPSDRFSAERTGGSVSTLTIQRTQQEDSAVYLCASSLQGATNEKLFFGSGTQLSVL.

This rearrangement joins TRBV28 to TRBJ2-5, with 7 positions matching TRBD1. CDR3 length equals 18 residues. Germline V CDR1 and CDR2: MDHEN, SYDVKM. Unmatched junction bases numbered 11, after V lost 0 bases and J lost 1 base. The DNA of the CDR3 is TGTGCCAGCAGTTTATGGCGAGACAGGGTTTTGCCCCAAGAGACCCAGTACTTC. Encoded protein: CASSLWRDRVLPQETQYF.

V and J are TRBV3-1 (or the pseudogene TRBV3-2) and TRBJ2-3, with 8 bases that match TRBD1. The J segment lost 2 bases and the V segment lost 5 bases, leaving 6 bases of the junction unmatched. This CDR3 is 15 amino acids long. In germline, CDR1 is LGHDT, CDR2 YNNKEL (reference sequence). CDR3 residues: CASSFTGGNTDTQYF. Written as DNA, the CDR3 is TGTGCCAGCAGCTTCACAGGGGGAAACACAGATACGCAGTATTTT.

This chain connects TRBV9 to TRBJ2-5, with D unclear. The V end was cut by 3 bases, the J end by 1 base, with 7 bases between. There are 13 residues in the CDR3. Germline CDR1 and CDR2: SGDLS and YYNGEE. The CDR3 protein is CASSADGQETQYF. CDR3 DNA: TGTGCCAGCAGCGCGGACGGCCAAGAGACCCAGTACTTC. Filled out from reference TRBV9 and TRBJ2-5, the complete variable domain reads DSGVTQTPKHLITATGQRVTLRCSPRSGDLSVYWYQQSLDQGLQFLIQYYNGEERAKGNILERFSAQQFPDLHSELNLSSLELGDSALYFCASSADGQETQYFGPGTRLLVL.

Of note for this clone: Other DNA sequences within the sample encode an identical CDR3. V is TRBV24-1 and J is TRBJ2-3; 8 bases fit TRBD2. The CDR3 has 14 residues. V shed 9 bases and J 2 bases; nucleotides not matched to a gene: 6. The germline V gene encodes CDR1 KGHDR and CDR2 SFDVKD. This CDR3 reads CATSPGLDTDTQYF. The CDR3 nucleotides are TGTGCCACCTCTCCGGGACTAGACACAGATACGCAGTATTTT.

V is TRBV7-3 and J is TRBJ1-1, with D possibly being TRBD1 (6 bases). The germline gives CDR1 SGHTA, CDR2 FQGTGA. Trimming pared 1 base from V and 4 bases from J, leaving 13 bases between. CDR3 size: 15 residues. The CDR3 reads CASSLNGGAGTEAFF. Written as DNA, the CDR3 is TGTGCCAGCAGCTTAAATGGGGGCGCAGGCACTGAAGCTTTCTTT.

The rearrangement joins TRBV12-1 to TRBJ1-1; the table's D call TRBD1 went unverified against the DNA. TRBV12-1 represents a pseudogene. This CDR3 comprises 14 residues. The CDR3 region has the DNA TGTGCCAGCAGCCCGCCAGGGTTGAACACTGAAGCTTTCTTT. It codes for CASSPPGLNTEAFF.

Comments on this clone: The sample carries other DNA sequences with the same CDR3. This sequence joins TRBV5-6 and TRBJ1-4, with unresolved D. The CDR3 is made up of 14 amino acids. The germline V gene has CDR1 SGHDT and CDR2 YYEEEE. V was pared by 1 base and J by 0 bases, with 4 bases between. The CDR3 DNA reads as TGTGCCAGCAGCTTGATCGCAACTAATGAAAAACTGTTTTTT. Protein product: CASSLIATNEKLFF.

V and J are TRBV13 and TRBJ1-2; 9 positions match TRBD1. The CDR3 runs 13 residues. In germline, CDR1 is PRHDT, CDR2 FYEKMQ (reference sequence). V lost 4 bases to trimming and J lost 7 bases; unmatched junction nucleotides: 4. The DNA of the CDR3 is TGTGCCAGCAGCTCCGGGACAGGGAGTGGCTACACCTTC. It codes for CASSSGTGSGYTF. Together with reference TRBV13 and TRBJ1-2, the CDR3 gives the full variable domain: AAGVIQSPRHLIKEKRETATLKCYPIPRHDTVYWYQQGPGQDPQFLISFYEKMQSDKGSIPDRFSAQQFSDYHSELNMSSLELGDSALYFCASSSGTGSGYTFGSGTRLTVV.

The chain couples TRBV7-9 to TRBJ1-2; a possible D gene is TRBD1 (6 bases). The CDR3 spans 14 residues. Germline assignment: CDR1 SEHNR and CDR2 FQNEAQ (reference sequence). The V end was cut by 3 bases, the J end by 3 bases, with 11 bases between. CDR3 bases: TGTGCCAGCAGCTTGAAACAGGGTGACTATGGCTACACCTTC. It specifies CASSLKQGDYGYTF.

The CDR3 DNA reads TGTGCCAGCAGCCTAGACGTAGGGGATCCTGAAGCTTTCTTT. Protein: CASSLDVGDPEAFF. The gene calls are TRBV4-2 and TRBJ1-1; perhaps TRBD1 as D (5 bases). CDR3 length: 14 amino acids. Trimming cost V 4 bases and J 6 bases, with 15 bases left between them. The germline V gene encodes CDR1 LGHNA and CDR2 YNFKEQ.

This chain connects TRBV18 to TRBJ2-3; D gene unclear. V shed 4 bases and J shed 2 bases, with 10 bases lying between them. The germline V gene has CDR1 KGHSH and CDR2 LQKENI. The length of the CDR3 is 14 residues. The DNA for the CDR3 is TGTGCCAGCTCACAGATGACATACACAGATACGCAGTATTTT. Translating gives CASSQMTYTDTQYF. The full variable domain, its missing parts supplied by reference TRBV18 and TRBJ2-3, is NAGVMQNPRHLVRRRGQEARLRCSPMKGHSHVYWYRQLPEEGLKFMVYLQKENIIDESGMPKERFSAEFPKEGPSILRIQQVVRGDSAAYFCASSQMTYTDTQYFGPGTRLTVL.

The chain combines TRBV6-2 or TRBV6-3 with TRBJ2-7; 7 bases align to TRBD1. CDR1 and CDR2 (germline): MNHEY, SVGEGT. V lost 6 bases, J lost 2 bases, and 10 bases stayed unmatched. The CDR3 spans 15 residues. The CDR3 DNA follows: TGTGCCAGCAGCCTACAGGGGAGTCTCGCCTACGAGCAGTACTTC. Amino acids: CASSLQGSLAYEQYF.